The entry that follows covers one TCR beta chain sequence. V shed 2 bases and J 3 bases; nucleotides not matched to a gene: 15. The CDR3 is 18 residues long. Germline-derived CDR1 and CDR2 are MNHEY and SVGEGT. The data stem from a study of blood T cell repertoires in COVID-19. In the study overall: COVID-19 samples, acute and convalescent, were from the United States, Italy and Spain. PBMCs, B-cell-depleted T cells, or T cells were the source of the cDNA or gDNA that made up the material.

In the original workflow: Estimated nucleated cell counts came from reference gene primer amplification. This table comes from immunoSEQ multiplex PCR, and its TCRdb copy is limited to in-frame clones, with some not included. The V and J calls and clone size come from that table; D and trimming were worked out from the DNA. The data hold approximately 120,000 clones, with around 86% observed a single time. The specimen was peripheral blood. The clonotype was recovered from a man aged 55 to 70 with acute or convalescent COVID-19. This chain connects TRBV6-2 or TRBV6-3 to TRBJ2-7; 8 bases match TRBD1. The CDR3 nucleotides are TGTGCCAGCAGTTACATTATCGGTTTGGGGACAGGAAACTACGAGCAGTACTTC. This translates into CASSYIIGLGTGNYEQYF.